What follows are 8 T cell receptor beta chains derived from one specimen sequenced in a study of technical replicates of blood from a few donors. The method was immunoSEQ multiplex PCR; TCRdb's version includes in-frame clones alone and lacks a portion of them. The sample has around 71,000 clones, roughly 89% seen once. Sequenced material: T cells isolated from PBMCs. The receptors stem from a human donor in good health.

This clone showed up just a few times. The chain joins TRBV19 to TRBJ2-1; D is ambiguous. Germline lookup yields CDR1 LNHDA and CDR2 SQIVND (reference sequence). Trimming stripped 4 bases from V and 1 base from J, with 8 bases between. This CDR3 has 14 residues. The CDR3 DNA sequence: TGTGCCAGTAGTACTCAGATATCCTACAATGAGCAGTTCTTC. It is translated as CASSTQISYNEQFF.

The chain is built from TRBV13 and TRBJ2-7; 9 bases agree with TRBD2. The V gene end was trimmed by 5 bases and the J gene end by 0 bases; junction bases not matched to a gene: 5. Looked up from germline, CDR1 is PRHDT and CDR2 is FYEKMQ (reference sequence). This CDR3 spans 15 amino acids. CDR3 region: CASSPTSGNSYEQYF. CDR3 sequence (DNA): TGTGCCAGCAGCCCGACTAGCGGAAACTCCTACGAGCAGTACTTC.

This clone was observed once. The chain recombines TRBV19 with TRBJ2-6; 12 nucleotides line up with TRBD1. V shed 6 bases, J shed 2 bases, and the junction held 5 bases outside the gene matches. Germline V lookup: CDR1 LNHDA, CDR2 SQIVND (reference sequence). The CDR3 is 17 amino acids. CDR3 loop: CASRRGQGAPGANVLTF. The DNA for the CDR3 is TGTGCCAGTAGACGGGGACAGGGGGCCCCTGGGGCCAACGTCCTGACTTTC.

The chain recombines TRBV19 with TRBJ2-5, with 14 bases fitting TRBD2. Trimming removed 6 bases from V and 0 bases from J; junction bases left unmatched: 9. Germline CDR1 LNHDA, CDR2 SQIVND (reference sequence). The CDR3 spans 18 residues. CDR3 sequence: CASRGPGLAGEYQETQYF. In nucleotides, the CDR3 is TGTGCCAGTAGGGGACCGGGACTAGCGGGGGAGTACCAAGAGACCCAGTACTTC.

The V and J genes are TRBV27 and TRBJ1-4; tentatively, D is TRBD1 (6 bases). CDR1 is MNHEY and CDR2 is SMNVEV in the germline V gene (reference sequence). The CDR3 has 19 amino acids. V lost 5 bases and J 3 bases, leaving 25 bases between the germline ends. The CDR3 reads CASSHPFYREGAANEKLFF. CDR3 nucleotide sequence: TGTGCCAGCAGTCACCCCTTTTACAGGGAAGGGGCAGCTAATGAAAAACTGTTTTTT.

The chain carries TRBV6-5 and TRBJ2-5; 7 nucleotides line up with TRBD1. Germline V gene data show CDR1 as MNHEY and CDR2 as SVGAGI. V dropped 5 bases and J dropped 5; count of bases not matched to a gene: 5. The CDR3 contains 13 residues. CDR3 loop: CASSPTGLETQYF. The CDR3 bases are TGTGCCAGCAGTCCGACAGGGTTGGAGACCCAGTACTTC.

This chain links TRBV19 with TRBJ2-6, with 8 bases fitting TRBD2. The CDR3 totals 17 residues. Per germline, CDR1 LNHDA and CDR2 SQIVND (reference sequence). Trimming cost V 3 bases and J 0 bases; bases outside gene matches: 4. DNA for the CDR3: TGTGCCAGTAGTATTACAGCGGGAGCCTCTGGGGCCAACGTCCTGACTTTC. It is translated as CASSITAGASGANVLTF.

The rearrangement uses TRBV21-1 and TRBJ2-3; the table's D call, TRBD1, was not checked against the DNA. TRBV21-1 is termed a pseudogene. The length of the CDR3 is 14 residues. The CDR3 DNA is TGTGCCAGCCCAGGGACAGCGAGCACAGATACGCAGTATTTT. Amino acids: CASPGTASTDTQYF.